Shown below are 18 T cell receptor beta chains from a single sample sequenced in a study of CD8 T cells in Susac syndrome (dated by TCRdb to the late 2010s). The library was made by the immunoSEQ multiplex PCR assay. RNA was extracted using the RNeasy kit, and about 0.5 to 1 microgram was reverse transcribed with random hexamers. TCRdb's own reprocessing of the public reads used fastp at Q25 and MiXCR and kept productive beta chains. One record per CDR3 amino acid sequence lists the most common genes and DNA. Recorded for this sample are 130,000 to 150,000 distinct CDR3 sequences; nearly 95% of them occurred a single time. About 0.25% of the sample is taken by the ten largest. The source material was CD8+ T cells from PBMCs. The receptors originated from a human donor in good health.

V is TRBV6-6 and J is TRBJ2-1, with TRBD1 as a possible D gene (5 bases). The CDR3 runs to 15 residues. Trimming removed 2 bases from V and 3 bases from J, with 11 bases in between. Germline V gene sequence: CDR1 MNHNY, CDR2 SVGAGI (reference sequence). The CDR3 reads CASSYGQGIYNEQFF. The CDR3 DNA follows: TGTGCCAGCAGTTACGGGCAGGGCATCTACAATGAGCAGTTCTTC.

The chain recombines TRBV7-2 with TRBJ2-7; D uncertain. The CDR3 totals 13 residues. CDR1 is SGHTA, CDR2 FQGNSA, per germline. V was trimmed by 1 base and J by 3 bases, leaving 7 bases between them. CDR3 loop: CASSLVANYEQYF. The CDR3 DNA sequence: TGTGCCAGCAGCTTAGTGGCGAACTACGAGCAGTACTTC.

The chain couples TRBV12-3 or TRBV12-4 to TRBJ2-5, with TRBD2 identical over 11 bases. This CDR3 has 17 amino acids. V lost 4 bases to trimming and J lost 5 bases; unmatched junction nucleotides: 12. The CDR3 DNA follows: TGTGCCAGCAGTTCCAGACTAGCGGGATTGTGGTGGGAGACCCAGTACTTC. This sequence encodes CASSSRLAGLWWETQYF.

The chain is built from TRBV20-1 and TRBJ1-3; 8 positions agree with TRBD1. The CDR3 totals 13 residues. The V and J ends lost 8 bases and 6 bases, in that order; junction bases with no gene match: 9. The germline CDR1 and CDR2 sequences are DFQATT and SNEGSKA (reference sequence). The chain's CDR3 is CSPAMDRANTIYF. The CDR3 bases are TGCAGTCCGGCAATGGACAGGGCAAACACCATATATTTT.

This chain's CDR3 is CAWLARGHYTGELFF. The CDR3 nucleotides read TGTGCCTGGTTGGCTAGGGGCCATTATACCGGGGAGCTGTTTTTT. The chain uses TRBV30 and TRBJ2-2; a weak D match, TRBD1 (5 bases). The V gene lost 5 bases and the J gene lost 5 bases, with 18 bases spanning the gap. The CDR3 contains 15 residues. In germline, CDR1 is GTSNPN, CDR2 SVGIG (reference sequence).

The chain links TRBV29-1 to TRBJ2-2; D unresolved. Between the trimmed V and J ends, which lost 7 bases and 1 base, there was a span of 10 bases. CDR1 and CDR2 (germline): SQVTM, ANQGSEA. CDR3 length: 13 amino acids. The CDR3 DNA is TGCAGCGCCTCTGGGGTGAACACCGGGGAGCTGTTTTTT. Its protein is CSASGVNTGELFF.

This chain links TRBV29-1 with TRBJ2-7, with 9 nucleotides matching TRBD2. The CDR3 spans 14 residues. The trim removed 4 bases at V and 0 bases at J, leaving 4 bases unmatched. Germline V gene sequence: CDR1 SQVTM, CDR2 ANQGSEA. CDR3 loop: CSVVSGRRSYEQYF. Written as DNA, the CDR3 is TGCAGCGTTGTCAGCGGGAGGCGCTCCTACGAGCAGTACTTC.

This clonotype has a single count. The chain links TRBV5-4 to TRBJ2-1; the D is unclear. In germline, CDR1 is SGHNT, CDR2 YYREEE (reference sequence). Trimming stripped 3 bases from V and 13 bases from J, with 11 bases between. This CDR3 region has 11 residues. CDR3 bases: TGTGCCAGCAGCTCCCGGAATGGACAGTTCTTC. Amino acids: CASSSRNGQFF.

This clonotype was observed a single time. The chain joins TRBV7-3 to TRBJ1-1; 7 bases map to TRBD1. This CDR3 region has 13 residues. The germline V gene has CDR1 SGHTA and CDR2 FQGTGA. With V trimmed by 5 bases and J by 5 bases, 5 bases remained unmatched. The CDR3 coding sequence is TGTGCCAGCAGCCCCCGGACAGGAACTGAAGCTTTCTTT. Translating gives CASSPRTGTEAFF.

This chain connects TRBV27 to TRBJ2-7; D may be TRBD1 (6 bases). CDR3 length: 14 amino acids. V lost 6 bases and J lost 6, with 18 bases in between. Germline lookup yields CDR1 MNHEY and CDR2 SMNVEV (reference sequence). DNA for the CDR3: TGTGCCAGCAGCGCCTTACAGGGTGCAGGCGAGCAGTACTTC. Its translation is CASSALQGAGEQYF.

CDR3 in amino acids: CATSRVIGPARYYGYTF. The CDR3 region has the DNA TGTGCCACCAGCAGAGTGATTGGCCCGGCTCGGTACTATGGCTACACCTTC. The V call is TRBV15, the J call TRBJ1-2; D is uncertain. The CDR3 covers 17 residues. Trimming removed 1 base from V and 3 bases from J, with 18 bases in between. Germline V gene lookup returns CDR1 LNHNV and CDR2 YYDKDF (reference sequence). The full variable domain, rest sourced from reference TRBV15 and TRBJ1-2, is DAMVIQNPRYQVTQFGKPVTLSCSQTLNHNVMYWYQQKSSQAPKLLFHYYDKDFNNEADTPDNFQSRRPNTSFCFLDIRSPGLGDTAMYLCATSRVIGPARYYGYTFGSGTRLTVV.

CDR3 amino acids: CASSEYEGSPAFF. CDR3 nucleotide sequence: TGTGCCAGCAGTGAATACGAGGGCTCACCAGCTTTCTTT. The chain employs TRBV25-1 and TRBJ1-1, with D unresolved. This CDR3 has 13 amino acids. V was cut by 0 bases and J by 10 bases, with 12 bases left in between. Per the germline V gene, CDR1 is MGHDK and CDR2 is SYGVNS.

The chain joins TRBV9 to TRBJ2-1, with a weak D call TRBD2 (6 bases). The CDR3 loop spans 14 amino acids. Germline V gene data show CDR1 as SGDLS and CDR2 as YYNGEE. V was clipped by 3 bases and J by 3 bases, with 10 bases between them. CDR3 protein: CASSAGTVYNEQFF. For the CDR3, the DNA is TGTGCCAGCAGCGCCGGGACTGTCTACAATGAGCAGTTCTTC.

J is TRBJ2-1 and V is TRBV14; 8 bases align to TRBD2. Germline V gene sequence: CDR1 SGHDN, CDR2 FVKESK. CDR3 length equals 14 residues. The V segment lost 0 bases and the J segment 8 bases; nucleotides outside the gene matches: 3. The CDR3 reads CASSQDPREDEQFF. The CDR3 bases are TGTGCCAGCAGCCAAGATCCGCGGGAGGATGAGCAGTTCTTC. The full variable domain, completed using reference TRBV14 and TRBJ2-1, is EAGVTQFPSHSVIEKGQTVTLRCDPISGHDNLYWYRRVMGKEIKFLLHFVKESKQDESGMPNNRFLAERTGGTYSTLKVQPAELEDSGVYFCASSQDPREDEQFFGPGTRLTVL.

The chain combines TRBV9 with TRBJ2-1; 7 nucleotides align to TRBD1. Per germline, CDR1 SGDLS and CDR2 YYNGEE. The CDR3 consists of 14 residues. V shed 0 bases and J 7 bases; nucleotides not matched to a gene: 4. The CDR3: CASSVDWTGNEQFF. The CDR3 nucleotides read TGTGCCAGCAGCGTAGATTGGACAGGAAATGAGCAGTTCTTC.

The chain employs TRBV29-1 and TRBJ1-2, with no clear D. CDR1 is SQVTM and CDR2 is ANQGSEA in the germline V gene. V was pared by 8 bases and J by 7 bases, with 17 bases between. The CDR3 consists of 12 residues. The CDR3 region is CSTPDPWGGYTF. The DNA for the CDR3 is TGCAGCACCCCGGACCCCTGGGGTGGCTACACCTTC. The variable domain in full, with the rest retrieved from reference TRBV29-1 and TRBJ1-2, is SAVISQKPSRDICQRGTSLTIQCQVDSQVTMMFWYRQQPGQSLTLIATANQGSEATYESGFVIDKFPISRPNLTFSTLTVSNMSPEDSSIYLCSTPDPWGGYTFGSGTRLTVV.

In DNA, the CDR3 is TGTGCCACCAGCCGGGCTGGCTCCTACGAGCAGTACTTC. This codes for CATSRAGSYEQYF. The rearrangement uses TRBV24-1 and TRBJ2-7, with D hard to call. Trimming cost V 7 bases and J 0 bases, with 9 bases left between them. This CDR3 region has 13 residues. Germline loops: CDR1 KGHDR, CDR2 SFDVKD.

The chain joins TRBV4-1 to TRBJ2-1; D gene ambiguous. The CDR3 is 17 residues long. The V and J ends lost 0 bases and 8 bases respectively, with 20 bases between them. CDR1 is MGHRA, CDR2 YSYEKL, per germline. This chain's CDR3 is CASSQEASSWRSDEQFF. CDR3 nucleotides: TGCGCCAGCAGCCAAGAAGCGAGCTCTTGGCGATCTGATGAGCAGTTCTTC.